This T cell receptor (beta chain) was observed in a study of blood T cell repertoires in COVID-19. Study-wide context: T cells, B-cell-depleted T cells, or PBMCs supplied cDNA or gDNA.

Generated by immunoSEQ multiplex PCR, the TCRdb table keeps only in-frame clones and is missing some. The data hold approximately 72,000 clones, with around 86% observed a single time. V gave up 4 bases and J gave up 2 bases, with 15 bases separating them. The CDR3 runs 15 residues. CDR1 and CDR2 (germline): SGDLS, YYNGEE. The chain employs TRBV9 and TRBJ1-2; perhaps TRBD1 as D (5 bases). The sample taken for sequencing was peripheral blood. This clonotype was obtained from a woman in her fifties or sixties with acute or convalescent COVID-19. This CDR3 is CASSPHPGGNYGYTF. CDR3 in DNA: TGTGCCAGCAGCCCTCATCCCGGGGGAAACTATGGCTACACCTTC.